One sample yielded the 32 T cell receptor beta chains listed below, sequenced in a study of cytomegalovirus exposure and HLA in healthy donors listed by TCRdb under 2017. The library was prepared using the immunoSEQ multiplex PCR assay. A mixture of 60 forward primers for TCR Vbeta segments and 13 reverse primers for TCR Jbeta segments was used in the multiplex PCR. TCRdb mirrors the immuneACCESS table, restricted to in-frame sequences. Some clones are absent from its copies; in checked studies, under half trace to an unresolved V gene, and the reason for the others is unknown. This sample holds roughly 100,000 clones; nearly 80% were observed only once. The top ten constitute about 3.5% of the sample. The sample was PBMCs. The receptors here all came from a woman aged 40 to 49 in good health and CMV-seronegative.

The chain carries TRBV9 and TRBJ2-5, with 9 bases matching TRBD1. CDR3 size: 14 residues. Germline lookup yields CDR1 SGDLS and CDR2 YYNGEE. Trimming took 0 bases from V and 6 from J; bases not matched to a gene: 3. The CDR3 sequence is CASSVEGQGKTQYF. CDR3 sequence (DNA): TGTGCCAGCAGCGTAGAGGGACAGGGAAAGACCCAGTACTTC.

This chain links TRBV6-4 with TRBJ2-7; no clear D gene. Trimming took off 0 bases at V and 6 bases at J, with 6 bases between the two ends. The length of the CDR3 is 12 residues. CDR1 is MRHNA and CDR2 is SNTAGT in the germline V gene. The CDR3 DNA reads as TGTGCCAGCAGTGACTCCTGTGTCGAGCAGTACTTC. Its protein product is CASSDSCVEQYF.

The count of this clone is one. The J gene is TRBJ2-1, the V gene TRBV7-9; tentative D call: TRBD1 (6 bases). The V and J ends lost 5 bases and 0 bases respectively, with 8 bases between them. Germline lookup yields CDR1 SEHNR and CDR2 FQNEAQ (reference sequence). CDR3 length: 14 residues. The chain's CDR3 is CASSAQGSYNEQFF. DNA of the CDR3: TGTGCCAGCAGCGCACAGGGCTCCTACAATGAGCAGTTCTTC. The full variable domain, with the rest looked up from reference TRBV7-9 and TRBJ2-1, is DTGVSQNPRHKITKRGQNVTFRCDPISEHNRLYWYRQTLGQGPEFLTYFQNEAQLEKSRLLSDRFSAERPKGSFSTLEIQRTEQGDSAMYLCASSAQGSYNEQFFGPGTRLTVL.

This chain joins TRBV7-2 and TRBJ2-5, with D uncertain. CDR3 size: 15 residues. Germline values: CDR1 SGHTA, CDR2 FQGNSA. V was clipped by 3 bases and J by 5 bases, with 16 bases between them. CDR3 nucleotide sequence: TGTGCCAGCAGCTTCTACCCCCGACATGGGGAGACCCAGTACTTC. Its protein product is CASSFYPRHGETQYF.

The V gene is TRBV2, the J gene TRBJ2-5, with TRBD2 identical over 10 bases. Gene TRBJ2-7 matches the end of the DNA better, so the J call may be wrong. Germline V gives CDR1 SNHLY, CDR2 FYNNEI. This CDR3 is built from 16 residues. CDR3 protein: CASSENPASGGYEQYF. The CDR3 coding sequence is TGTGCCAGCAGTGAAAACCCGGCTAGCGGGGGCTACGAGCAGTACTTC.

V is TRBV27 and J is TRBJ1-1, with TRBD1 identical over 8 bases. The CDR3 is made up of 16 amino acids. J lost 0 bases, V lost 3 bases, and 6 bases had no gene match. Germline V gives CDR1 MNHEY, CDR2 SMNVEV (reference sequence). The CDR3 DNA sequence: TGTGCCAGCAGTTTTGTTCAGGGGGCTATGAACACTGAAGCTTTCTTT. Translation: CASSFVQGAMNTEAFF.

The rearrangement joins TRBV28 to TRBJ2-7; TRBD2 matches 8 bases. Losses at the gene ends were 5 bases for V and 3 bases for J; bases not matched to a gene: 9. The germline CDR1 and CDR2 sequences are MDHEN and SYDVKM. The CDR3 totals 15 residues. The CDR3 DNA sequence: TGTGCCAGCAGTCGCCGGACTAGCAGTTTCTACGAGCAGTACTTC. Translation: CASSRRTSSFYEQYF.

The chain joins TRBV6-1 to TRBJ1-5; TRBD1 is a possible D gene (6 bases). Deletions cut 3 bases from V and 3 bases from J, with 12 bases between. This CDR3 has 15 amino acids. Germline assignment: CDR1 MNHNS and CDR2 SASEGT. This CDR3 reads CASSDRDISNQPQHF. The CDR3 coding sequence is TGTGCCAGCAGTGACCGGGACATTTCCAATCAGCCCCAGCATTTT.

This clone has only a few counts. The J gene is TRBJ1-1, the V gene TRBV4-2; 7 positions match TRBD1. Germline CDR1 LGHNA, CDR2 YNFKEQ. There are 13 residues in the CDR3. J lost 10 bases, V lost 2 bases, and 7 bases had no gene match. The CDR3 coding sequence is TGTGCCAGCAGCCAACGGACAGGAGAGGGAGCTTTCTTT. Protein product: CASSQRTGEGAFF.

The J gene is TRBJ1-5, the V gene TRBV5-5, with D unclear. V was pared by 2 bases and J by 7 bases, with 10 bases between. The CDR3 contains 13 residues. Germline V gives CDR1 SGHKS, CDR2 YYEKEE (reference sequence). The CDR3 DNA sequence: TGTGCCAGCAGCTTAGGAAGCGACCAGCCCCAGCATTTT. This gives the protein CASSLGSDQPQHF.

The chain has TRBV30 and TRBJ2-7, with a tentative D call TRBD2 (6 bases). The CDR3 sequence is 13 residues long. The germline gives CDR1 GTSNPN, CDR2 SVGIG (reference sequence). Trimming took off 2 bases at V and 7 bases at J, with 15 bases between the two ends. CDR3 amino acids: CAWSKGLLVEQYF. The CDR3 region has the DNA TGTGCCTGGAGTAAGGGACTCCTCGTTGAGCAGTACTTC.

This chain joins TRBV18 and TRBJ1-1, with 8 nucleotides matching TRBD1. This CDR3 has 14 residues. Germline CDR1 is KGHSH and CDR2 is LQKENI. V dropped 3 bases and J dropped 5; count of bases not matched to a gene: 5. The CDR3: CASSPGTGGTEAFF. The DNA of the CDR3 is TGTGCCAGCTCACCGGGGACAGGCGGTACTGAAGCTTTCTTT.

This clone was recorded once. This chain connects TRBV28 to TRBJ2-7; D remains ambiguous. The V gene's germline CDR1 is MDHEN and CDR2 SYDVKM. CDR3 size: 11 residues. The ends were cut back, 5 bases at V and 2 bases at J, with 4 bases in the middle. Here the CDR3 reads CASSPAYEQYF. The DNA for the CDR3 is TGTGCCAGCAGTCCAGCCTACGAGCAGTACTTC.

This sequence joins TRBV6-5 and TRBJ2-3; D perhaps matches TRBD1 (6 bases). V was clipped by 2 bases and J by 6 bases, with 12 bases between them. Germline CDR1 reads MNHEY; CDR2 reads SVGAGI. The CDR3 extends over 14 amino acids. The CDR3 region has the DNA TGTGCCAGCAGTTACCGGACAGTAGGGGATACGCAGTATTTT. It codes for CASSYRTVGDTQYF.

The chain has TRBV7-9 and TRBJ2-5, with 7 nucleotides matching TRBD2. This CDR3 is 15 amino acids long. The germline V gene encodes CDR1 SEHNR and CDR2 FQNEAQ (reference sequence). The junction had 4 bases not matched to a gene; V was cut back by 1 base and J by 2 bases. The CDR3 DNA reads as TGTGCCAGCAGCTTAGAGGGAGGGCGACAAGAGACCCAGTACTTC. Translated: CASSLEGGRQETQYF. Full variable domain (remainder filled in from reference TRBV7-9 and TRBJ2-5): DTGVSQNPRHKITKRGQNVTFRCDPISEHNRLYWYRQTLGQGPEFLTYFQNEAQLEKSRLLSDRFSAERPKGSFSTLEIQRTEQGDSAMYLCASSLEGGRQETQYFGPGTRLLVL.

The CDR3 here is CASSWVTEEGYTF. The CDR3 nucleotides are TGTGCCAGCAGCTGGGTCACGGAGGAAGGCTACACCTTC. The rearrangement joins TRBV7-2 to TRBJ1-2, with D unresolved. Germline CDR1 reads SGHTA; CDR2 reads FQGNSA. CDR3 length: 13 residues. The germline V and J ends were trimmed by 4 bases and 8 bases, with 14 bases remaining between them.

The V call is TRBV4-1, the J call TRBJ2-1, with 11 bases aligning to TRBD2. Germline-derived CDR1 and CDR2 are MGHRA and YSYEKL. The CDR3 is 16 amino acids. J was trimmed by 2 bases and V by 3 bases; bases with no gene match: 3. CDR3 in DNA: TGCGCCAGCAGCCACCTTAGCGGGGGGGCCTACAATGAGCAGTTCTTC. The encoded protein is CASSHLSGGAYNEQFF.

The CDR3 loop is CASTRRAGNTGELFF. CDR3 in DNA: TGTGCCAGCACCAGGCGGGCAGGGAACACCGGGGAGCTGTTTTTT. The chain couples TRBV7-2 to TRBJ2-2; tentative D call: TRBD2 (5 bases). The CDR3 spans 15 residues. Germline V gene sequence: CDR1 SGHTA, CDR2 FQGNSA. Trimming stripped 7 bases from V and 1 base from J, with 13 bases between.

The gene calls are TRBV11-2 and TRBJ1-3, with 8 bases matching TRBD1. V lost 1 base to trimming and J lost 4 bases; unmatched junction nucleotides: 6. In germline, CDR1 is SGHAT, CDR2 FQNNGV. CDR3 length: 16 amino acids. The chain's CDR3 is CASSLGLRDRGNTIYF. DNA of the CDR3: TGTGCCAGCAGCTTAGGTCTCCGGGACAGGGGAAACACCATATATTTT.

V is TRBV18 and J is TRBJ2-1, with TRBD2 matching 7 bases. This CDR3 is 15 amino acids long. Looked up from germline, CDR1 is KGHSH and CDR2 is LQKENI. V trimming: 1 base; J trimming: 4 bases; junction bases outside the gene matches: 4. Here the CDR3 reads CASSPRPGGYNEQFF. The CDR3 DNA sequence: TGTGCCAGCTCACCACGGCCCGGGGGGTACAATGAGCAGTTCTTC.

In regard to this clone: A junction boundary mismatches the germline segment, possibly from a read error. This rearrangement joins TRBV29-1 to TRBJ2-7; D perhaps matches TRBD2 (6 bases). Germline V CDR1 and CDR2: SQVTM, ANQGSEA. The CDR3 runs to 13 residues. For the CDR3, the DNA is TGCAGCGTCGAAGCGGGCGGGACCTCCGAGCAGTACTTC. Residues: CSVEAGGTSEQYF.

V usage is TRBV27 and J usage is TRBJ2-3; the match to TRBD2 covers 15 bases. The CDR3 runs 18 residues. Losses at the gene ends were 5 bases for V and 1 base for J; bases not matched to a gene: 7. From germline, CDR1 is MNHEY and CDR2 SMNVEV (reference sequence). The CDR3 DNA is TGTGCCAGCAGTCTCGGGACTAGCGGGAGGCAACGCACAGATACGCAGTATTTT. It is translated as CASSLGTSGRQRTDTQYF.

In this sample, this clone turned up a few times. V and J are TRBV7-6 and TRBJ2-5; 7 bases are shared with TRBD2. The CDR3 covers 14 residues. Germline CDR1 is SGHVS and CDR2 is FNYEAQ. The junction had 4 bases not matched to a gene; V was cut back by 1 base and J by 5 bases. The CDR3 sequence: CASSLVVGGETQYF. In DNA form, the CDR3 reads TGTGCCAGCAGCTTAGTCGTGGGGGGGGAGACCCAGTACTTC.

V usage is TRBV7-9 and J usage is TRBJ2-6; TRBD1 matches 8 bases. Germline values: CDR1 SEHNR, CDR2 FQNEAQ (reference sequence). J was trimmed by 0 bases and V by 2 bases; bases with no gene match: 3. The CDR3 is made up of 17 amino acids. The CDR3 DNA is TGTGCCAGCAGCTTAAGAACAGGGGGCTCTGGGGCCAACGTCCTGACTTTC. Translation: CASSLRTGGSGANVLTF.

The CDR3: CASSRLDTGELFF. The CDR3 DNA reads TGCGCCAGCAGCCGGCTAGACACCGGGGAGCTGTTTTTT. The J gene is TRBJ2-2, the V gene TRBV4-3; no clear D gene. The length of the CDR3 is 13 residues. Germline CDR1 LGHNA, CDR2 YSLEER. V lost 4 bases and J 3 bases, leaving 6 bases between the germline ends.

In its sample, this clone was seen a few times. The rearrangement joins TRBV5-1 to TRBJ2-1; 8 bases line up with TRBD2. This CDR3 has 13 residues. Trimming took 2 bases from V and 10 from J; bases not matched to a gene: 5. Germline CDR1 and CDR2: SGHRS and YFSETQ. The DNA for the CDR3 is TGCGCCAGCAGCTTTGTAGCGGGATGGGAGCAGTTCTTC. Translated: CASSFVAGWEQFF.

In DNA, the CDR3 is TGTGCCAGCAGTGAGGCTTCGGGGGGCAATCAGCCCCAGCATTTT. Translating gives CASSEASGGNQPQHF. V and J are TRBV6-1 and TRBJ1-5, with D tentatively TRBD1 (5 bases). The CDR3 has 15 residues. Trimming stripped 3 bases from V and 2 bases from J, with 11 bases between. Looked up from germline, CDR1 is MNHNS and CDR2 is SASEGT.

This chain joins TRBV6-1 and TRBJ1-2; D unresolved. Trimming pared 2 bases from V and 4 bases from J, leaving 8 bases between. This CDR3 is built from 13 residues. From germline, CDR1 is MNHNS and CDR2 SASEGT. The CDR3 loop reads CASSERLLYGYTF. The CDR3 DNA reads TGTGCCAGCAGTGAACGACTGCTCTATGGCTACACCTTC.

The chain carries TRBV5-4 and TRBJ2-1; 10 positions match TRBD1. V was pared by 5 bases and J by 6 bases, with 8 bases of the junction left unmatched. The germline CDR1 and CDR2 sequences are SGHNT and YYREEE (reference sequence). The CDR3 length is 15 residues. CDR3 sequence reads: CASRYGQGVSNEQFF. CDR3 coding DNA: TGTGCCAGCAGATACGGACAGGGGGTTAGCAATGAGCAGTTCTTC.

This clone came up once. The chain joins TRBV30 to TRBJ2-2, with D maybe TRBD2 (6 bases). Trimming left V 3 bases short and J 2 bases short, with 10 bases between. Germline CDR1 GTSNPN, CDR2 SVGIG (reference sequence). The CDR3 is 14 residues long. The CDR3 nucleotides read TGTGCCTGGAGCGGAGGGACTAACACCGGGGAGCTGTTTTTT. Translating it yields CAWSGGTNTGELFF.

This chain joins TRBV29-1 and TRBJ2-7; D might be TRBD1 (5 bases). Per germline, CDR1 SQVTM and CDR2 ANQGSEA. Trimming shortened V by 1 base and J by 0 bases, and 22 bases separated the two germline ends. The CDR3 consists of 18 residues. The CDR3 is CSVEGPPLQGYGSYEQYF. The CDR3 region has the DNA TGCAGCGTTGAAGGACCACCTCTCCAGGGTTATGGCTCCTACGAGCAGTACTTC.

The rearrangement uses TRBV5-6 and TRBJ1-5; D remains unclear. Germline loops: CDR1 SGHDT, CDR2 YYEEEE. The CDR3 runs to 14 residues. Trimming left V 0 bases short and J 5 bases short, with 9 bases between. The CDR3 nucleotides read TGTGCCAGCAGCTTGGCGCGGGCTTATCAGCCCCAGCATTTT. This encodes CASSLARAYQPQHF.